Each of the 21 T cell receptor beta chains below was sequenced from the same sample in a study of somatic mutations in cytotoxic T cells in rheumatoid arthritis. TCRdb's copy holds only in-frame clones and misses some; the assay was immunoSEQ multiplex PCR. The sample yields approximately 15,000 clones, under 80% seen once. Specimen: CD8+ T cells sorted from blood. The receptors here all came from an adult with rheumatoid arthritis.

The J gene is TRBJ2-1, the V gene TRBV2; D is possibly TRBD2 (6 bases). This CDR3 has 15 amino acids. Germline V gene lookup returns CDR1 SNHLY and CDR2 FYNNEI. The V and J ends lost 5 bases and 3 bases respectively, with 14 bases between them. The CDR3 loop reads CASSSGEYVYNEQFF. For the CDR3, the DNA is TGTGCCAGCAGTTCGGGGGAGTACGTCTACAATGAGCAGTTCTTC.

The chain couples TRBV2 to TRBJ2-1, with a possible D match to TRBD2 (5 bases). Trimming took 7 bases from V and 6 from J, leaving 10 bases between them. CDR3 length: 12 residues. CDR1 and CDR2 from the germline V gene are SNHLY and FYNNEI. The CDR3 DNA reads TGTGCCAGCATTTTTGCGGGCAATGAGCAGTTCTTC. This gives the protein CASIFAGNEQFF.

This clone was detected a few times. The CDR3 DNA reads as TGTGCCAGCAGTGGGGAGACAGGGATCTATGGCTACACCTTC. Its protein product is CASSGETGIYGYTF. The gene calls are TRBV6-1 and TRBJ1-2, with 7 bases that match TRBD1. The CDR3 spans 14 residues. Germline V gene sequence: CDR1 MNHNS, CDR2 SASEGT. V lost 4 bases, J lost 4 bases, and 6 bases stayed unmatched.

This rearrangement joins TRBV5-1 to TRBJ2-1; D is undetermined. The CDR3 runs 16 residues. Germline CDR1 reads SGHRS; CDR2 reads YFSETQ. Trimming took off 4 bases at V and 0 bases at J, with 14 bases between the two ends. The CDR3 sequence is CASSPTWESSYNEQFF. The CDR3 bases are TGCGCCAGCAGCCCCACTTGGGAAAGCTCCTACAATGAGCAGTTCTTC.

This chain joins TRBV27 and TRBJ1-2, with 8 bases identical to TRBD1. Germline CDR1 MNHEY, CDR2 SMNVEV (reference sequence). The V segment lost 1 base and the J segment 4 bases; nucleotides outside the gene matches: 8. The CDR3 has 16 residues. CDR3 region: CASSLFTTGDIYGYTF. The DNA of the CDR3 is TGTGCCAGCAGTTTATTCACGACAGGGGATATCTATGGCTACACCTTC.

V gene TRBV6-1 combines with J gene TRBJ1-4; D not certain. Germline V CDR1 and CDR2: MNHNS, SASEGT. V was trimmed by 0 bases and J by 0 bases, leaving 14 bases between them. This CDR3 comprises 18 residues. The CDR3 sequence: CASSEAQLGSATNEKLFF. In nucleotides, the CDR3 is TGTGCCAGCAGTGAAGCCCAGTTGGGGTCGGCAACTAATGAAAAACTGTTTTTT.

Worth noting for this clone: The sample has other DNA sequences that encode this CDR3 too. This chain links TRBV4-1 with TRBJ2-5, with D possibly being TRBD1 (5 bases). The CDR3 is made up of 15 amino acids. Between the trimmed V and J ends, which lost 1 base and 2 bases, there was a span of 11 bases. Germline V gives CDR1 MGHRA, CDR2 YSYEKL. The CDR3 sequence: CASSQVGHSQETQYF. The CDR3 DNA reads TGCGCCAGCAGCCAAGTTGGACACTCTCAAGAGACCCAGTACTTC.

This clone has more than one count but fewer than ten. The V gene is TRBV6-6, the J gene TRBJ2-2; unclear D gene. From germline, CDR1 is MNHNY and CDR2 SVGAGI (reference sequence). Trimming shortened V by 2 bases and J by 4 bases, and 5 bases separated the two germline ends. This CDR3 has 13 residues. CDR3 residues: CASSYGVTGELFF. The CDR3 nucleotides read TGTGCCAGCAGTTACGGGGTCACCGGGGAGCTGTTTTTT.

The V gene is TRBV7-9, the J gene TRBJ2-7, with D possibly matching TRBD1 (5 bases). This CDR3 is 13 amino acids long. Germline V gives CDR1 SEHNR, CDR2 FQNEAQ (reference sequence). The V and J ends lost 3 bases and 3 bases respectively, with 9 bases between them. The CDR3 DNA is TGTGCCAGCAGCTTTGGACATTTCTACGAGCAGTACTTC. Translation gives CASSFGHFYEQYF.

The V call is TRBV7-9, the J call TRBJ2-2; D gene uncertain. Deletions cut 5 bases from V and 3 bases from J, with 7 bases between. Per the germline V gene, CDR1 is SEHNR and CDR2 is FQNEAQ (reference sequence). This CDR3 contains 13 residues. The CDR3 region is CASSPGDTGELFF. CDR3 nucleotide sequence: TGTGCCAGCAGCCCTGGGGACACCGGGGAGCTGTTTTTT.

The rearrangement uses TRBV7-9 and TRBJ1-4, with 7 positions matching TRBD1. This CDR3 is built from 15 residues. Per germline, CDR1 SEHNR and CDR2 FQNEAQ (reference sequence). Germline trimming cut 5 bases from V and 3 bases from J; bases unmatched to any gene: 6. CDR3 residues: CASSVSQGSNEKLFF. DNA of the CDR3: TGTGCCAGCAGCGTATCACAGGGGTCTAATGAAAAACTGTTTTTT.

The CDR3 coding sequence is TGTGCCAGCAGCTCTCAGCACAATGAGCAGTTCTTC. Translated: CASSSQHNEQFF. V is TRBV11-2 and J is TRBJ2-1; D unresolved. This CDR3 contains 12 residues. Germline V gene sequence: CDR1 SGHAT, CDR2 FQNNGV. The germline V and J ends were trimmed by 4 bases and 5 bases, with 6 bases remaining between them.

This chain connects TRBV10-3 to TRBJ2-1, with D perhaps assigned TRBD1 or TRBD2 (6 bases each). The V end was cut by 4 bases, the J end by 0 bases, with 13 bases between. The germline gives CDR1 ENHRY, CDR2 SYGVKD. This CDR3 contains 16 residues. This CDR3 reads CAISGGASGSYNEQFF. CDR3 nucleotides: TGTGCCATCAGTGGGGGGGCTAGTGGCTCCTACAATGAGCAGTTCTTC.

Details on this clone: An end of the junction does not agree with germline; a read error may underlie this. The rearrangement joins TRBV11-2 to TRBJ2-7; 9 bases match TRBD2. CDR1 SGHAT and CDR2 FQNNGV come from the germline V gene. The CDR3 is 13 residues long. CDR3 sequence: CASSVGTSRGGRF. In DNA form, the CDR3 reads TGTGCCAGCAGCGTAGGGACTAGCAGAGGGGGTCGTTTC.

J is TRBJ2-3 and V is TRBV4-2, with D unclear. Germline values: CDR1 LGHNA, CDR2 YNFKEQ. The V end lost 0 bases, the J end lost 0 bases, and 7 bases lay between the germline ends. The CDR3 totals 15 residues. The chain's CDR3 is CASSQDQTSTDTQYF. CDR3 coding DNA: TGTGCCAGCAGCCAAGATCAGACCAGCACAGATACGCAGTATTTT.

The chain uses TRBV5-6 and TRBJ2-7; 7 bases map to TRBD2. The CDR3 covers 14 residues. The V and J ends lost 5 bases and 9 bases, in that order; junction bases with no gene match: 14. Germline-derived CDR1 and CDR2 are SGHDT and YYEEEE. The CDR3 sequence is CASRAASGVLGQYF. The CDR3 DNA reads as TGTGCCAGCAGGGCGGCTAGCGGAGTGTTGGGGCAGTACTTC.

The CDR3 nucleotides read TGTGCCAGCAGCCAACTAGCGGGAGGGGCCTACGAGCAGTACTTC. Translation gives CASSQLAGGAYEQYF. The rearrangement joins TRBV7-9 to TRBJ2-7; 13 bases align to TRBD2. The CDR3 is made up of 15 amino acids. CDR1 and CDR2 from the germline V gene are SEHNR and FQNEAQ (reference sequence). The trim removed 5 bases at V and 2 bases at J, leaving 3 bases unmatched.

This clone came up once. The rearrangement joins TRBV5-5 to TRBJ2-5, with a possible D match to TRBD2 (5 bases). The V gene lost 1 base and the J gene lost 5 bases, with 12 bases spanning the gap. The CDR3 runs 14 residues. CDR1 and CDR2 (germline): SGHKS, YYEKEE (reference sequence). Written as DNA, the CDR3 is TGTGCCAGCAGCTTGTTTTCTAGCAGCGAGACCCAGTACTTC. Amino acid sequence: CASSLFSSSETQYF.

V gene TRBV11-3 combines with J gene TRBJ2-7; D gene ambiguous. V was clipped by 2 bases and J by 0 bases, with 14 bases between them. This CDR3 has 16 amino acids. CDR1 and CDR2 (germline): SGHNT, YENEEA. Written as DNA, the CDR3 is TGTGCCAGCAGCTTATATAGTGGACCCCCCTCCTACGAGCAGTACTTC. This sequence encodes CASSLYSGPPSYEQYF.

The chain links TRBV5-4 to TRBJ2-5, with D unclear. The V end was cut by 4 bases, the J end by 3 bases, with 10 bases between. Per the germline V gene, CDR1 is SGHNT and CDR2 is YYREEE (reference sequence). This CDR3 spans 13 amino acids. CDR3 in DNA: TGTGCCAGCAGCCCGGTGGCGGAAGAGACCCAGTACTTC. Protein product: CASSPVAEETQYF. Full variable domain (rest looked up from reference TRBV5-4 and TRBJ2-5): ETGVTQSPTHLIKTRGQQVTLRCSSQSGHNTVSWYQQALGQGPQFIFQYYREEENGRGNFPPRFSGLQFPNYSSELNVNALELDDSALYLCASSPVAEETQYFGPGTRLLVL.

The CDR3 loop is CASSLTQGSGNTIYF. In DNA form, the CDR3 reads TGTGCCAGCAGCTTAACACAGGGTTCTGGAAACACCATATATTTT. The V and J genes are TRBV13 and TRBJ1-3; D perhaps matches TRBD1 (6 bases). This CDR3 is 15 amino acids long. The germline V gene encodes CDR1 PRHDT and CDR2 FYEKMQ (reference sequence). V dropped 2 bases and J dropped 1 base, with 9 bases sitting between them. Full variable domain (remainder filled in from reference TRBV13 and TRBJ1-3): AAGVIQSPRHLIKEKRETATLKCYPIPRHDTVYWYQQGPGQDPQFLISFYEKMQSDKGSIPDRFSAQQFSDYHSELNMSSLELGDSALYFCASSLTQGSGNTIYFGEGSWLTVV.